This TCR beta chain originates from a study of human T cells and chemical hapten exposure. Study in general: During the approximately 25-week study period, patients had diphenylcyclopropenone applied to the scalp every week. Study-wide results and limits: Expanded TCR counts at PT1 went up together with patch test score, a positive correlation.

The table lists this clonotype with many counts. Its antigen is unidentified. TCRdb reanalysed the RACE reads using MiXCR and keeps one entry per CDR3 protein. This sample has over 300,000 distinct CDR3 sequences; less than 6.5% occur once, and the top ten carry just over 2.5%. The time point was: pre-sensitization, week 0. This sample's treatment: therapeutic diphenylcyclopropenone sensitization with weekly scalp DPC. Blood collection happened ahead of applying each patch test. The sequencing here drew on whole blood, taken in connection with sensitization to the hapten diphenylcyclopropenone (DPC). The TCR comes from a woman between 50 and 59 years old with alopecia areata. Some clones in this sample may be carry-over from other donors' samples.

CDR3 amino acids: CSVEDRGGGTDTQYF. The CDR3 coding sequence is TGCAGCGTTGAAGATCGGGGGGGCGGGACAGATACGCAGTATTTT. V usage is TRBV29-1 and J usage is TRBJ2-3; TRBD2 matches at 8 bases. Per germline, CDR1 SQVTM and CDR2 ANQGSEA. Unmatched junction bases numbered 5, after V lost 0 bases and J lost 3 bases. The CDR3 spans 15 residues.